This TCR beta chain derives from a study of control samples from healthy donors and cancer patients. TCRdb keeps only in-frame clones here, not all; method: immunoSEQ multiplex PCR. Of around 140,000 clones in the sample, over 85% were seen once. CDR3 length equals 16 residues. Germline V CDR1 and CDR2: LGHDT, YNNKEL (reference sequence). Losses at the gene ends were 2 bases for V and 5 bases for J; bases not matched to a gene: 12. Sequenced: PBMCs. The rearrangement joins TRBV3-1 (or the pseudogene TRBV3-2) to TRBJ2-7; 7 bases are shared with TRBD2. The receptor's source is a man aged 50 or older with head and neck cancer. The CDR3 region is CASSQRMGGSRNEQYF. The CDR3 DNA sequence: TGTGCCAGCAGCCAAAGAATGGGCGGGAGTAGGAACGAGCAGTACTTC.